This T cell receptor (beta chain) was observed in a study of cytomegalovirus exposure and HLA in healthy donors. Overall study results and limits: HLA alleles showed associations with fewer than 20,000 TCR beta sequences in a later analysis, at a 0.05 false discovery rate.

Comment on this clone: Its antigen is currently unknown.

PCR used 60 Vbeta primers and 13 Jbeta primers. Clones were read by immunoSEQ multiplex PCR, and TCRdb kept only the in-frame ones, dropping some. In the table there are 85,000 to 100,000 clones, approximately 89% of which are singletons. The V gene's germline CDR1 is SEHNR and CDR2 FQNEAQ (reference sequence). This CDR3 region has 16 residues. V was shortened by 5 bases and J by 1 base, with 17 bases between the two germline ends. V is TRBV7-9 and J is TRBJ2-5; possibly TRBD1 for D (5 bases). What was sequenced was PBMCs. The clonotype was recovered from a man aged 25 to 40 in good health and CMV-seropositive. The CDR3 loop reads CASSPSTGHIQETQYF. The CDR3 DNA is TGTGCCAGCAGCCCCTCAACCGGACACATCCAAGAGACCCAGTACTTC.